The source of this T cell receptor (beta chain) is a study of cytomegalovirus exposure and HLA in healthy donors. The overall study: Among the 350 to 500 donors who were genotyped, about 80% fell in the genetic ancestry cluster that is associated with self-reported Caucasian donors.

J lost 8 bases, V lost 10 bases, and 7 bases had no gene match. The CDR3 runs 12 residues. Germline loops: CDR1 SEHNR, CDR2 FQNEAQ (reference sequence). PCR employed 60 Vbeta and 13 Jbeta primers. This table comes from immunoSEQ multiplex PCR, and its TCRdb copy is limited to in-frame clones, with some not included. The sample records roughly 240,000 clones, around 80% being singletons. Regarding this clone: Its specificity is unknown.

Study outcomes and limitations: Likely technical artifact: a cluster of highly shared sequence variants. Presence/absence analyses rested on an assumption that sequencing depth was roughly uniform across donors. There were several of the most significant clusters that appeared linked to common viral pathogens in a later analysis.

This clonotype was obtained from a woman in her thirties or forties in good health and CMV-seropositive. Sequenced: PBMCs. This chain uses TRBV7-9 with TRBJ1-4; 7 positions match TRBD1. The CDR3: CATRTGREKLFF. CDR3 coding DNA: TGTGCCACCCGGACAGGCCGGGAAAAACTGTTTTTT.